Below are 22 T cell receptor beta chains sequenced from a single sample in a study of cytomegalovirus exposure and HLA in healthy donors. With 60 Vbeta and 13 Jbeta primers, the PCR was carried out. Repertoires were generated with immunoSEQ multiplex PCR, while TCRdb's copy carries only in-frame clones and drops some. The sample yields under 150,000 clones, approximately 79% seen once. The specimen was PBMCs. These receptors came from a woman between 40 and 55 years old in good health and CMV-seropositive.

Remarks on this clone: Its ends do not fully match the called genes, so a read error is possible. The rearrangement joins TRBV2 to TRBJ1-4; D not resolved. Germline V gene lookup returns CDR1 SNHLY and CDR2 FYNNEI. The CDR3 extends over 13 amino acids. CDR3 sequence: CAGSGQINEKLFF. The CDR3, as DNA: TGTGCCGGCAGTGGGCAGATTAATGAAAAACTGTTTTTT.

This chain links TRBV19 with TRBJ1-5, with TRBD1 identical over 10 bases. With V trimmed by 7 bases and J by 6 bases, 9 bases remained unmatched. Germline V gene sequence: CDR1 LNHDA, CDR2 SQIVND (reference sequence). The CDR3 has 15 residues. The CDR3 region is CASTAGTGASQPQHF. Here the CDR3 DNA reads TGTGCCAGTACCGCCGGGACAGGGGCGAGTCAGCCCCAGCATTTT.

This chain uses TRBV27 with TRBJ2-7; D possibly corresponds to TRBD2 (7 bases). The germline CDR1 and CDR2 sequences are MNHEY and SMNVEV (reference sequence). Trimming removed 5 bases at V and 7 bases at J, with 18 bases between. This CDR3 has 14 amino acids. CDR3 bases: TGTGCCAGCAGTCCGGGGAGGGGGGGGTGGGAGCAGTACTTC. It codes for CASSPGRGGWEQYF.

The rearrangement joins TRBV19 to TRBJ1-2; TRBD1 agrees at 7 bases. Germline values: CDR1 LNHDA, CDR2 SQIVND (reference sequence). Trimming cost V 7 bases and J 6 bases; bases outside gene matches: 14. The CDR3 sequence is 15 residues long. Written as DNA, the CDR3 is TGTGCCAGTACCCTCTCAGGGGGGCCATTGAATGGCTACACCTTC. It translates to CASTLSGGPLNGYTF.

V is TRBV6-6 and J is TRBJ1-6; 8 bases line up with TRBD1. Germline-derived CDR1 and CDR2 are MNHNY and SVGAGI (reference sequence). The CDR3 length is 12 residues. After removal of 6 bases from V and 8 bases from J, the junction contained 0 bases not matched to a gene. The CDR3 nucleotides are TGTGCCAGCAGGACAGGGGATTCACCCCTCCACTTT. Protein: CASRTGDSPLHF.

This clone was seen once. The chain joins TRBV7-2 to TRBJ2-1, with 9 bases lining up with TRBD2. Germline V gene data show CDR1 as SGHTA and CDR2 as FQGNSA. With 4 bases clipped from V and 3 bases from J, the junction kept 10 bases outside the gene matches. This CDR3 has 17 residues. The DNA of the CDR3 is TGTGCCAGCAGCTCCGCTTTGGGACTAGCCTTCTACAATGAGCAGTTCTTC. It encodes CASSSALGLAFYNEQFF.

The rearrangement joins TRBV7-2 to TRBJ1-2, with TRBD1 matching 8 bases. Germline trimming cut 1 base from V and 3 bases from J; bases unmatched to any gene: 4. This CDR3 region has 15 residues. Germline CDR1 SGHTA, CDR2 FQGNSA. The CDR3 loop is CASSLDPGQDYGYTF. In DNA form, the CDR3 reads TGTGCCAGCAGCTTAGATCCGGGACAGGACTATGGCTACACCTTC.

V is TRBV4-1 and J is TRBJ2-3; TRBD1 matches 10 bases. The CDR3 sequence is 16 residues long. The V and J ends lost 5 bases and 2 bases, in that order; junction bases with no gene match: 7. Germline values: CDR1 MGHRA, CDR2 YSYEKL. The CDR3 protein is CASSAGQGGITDTQYF. The CDR3 bases are TGCGCCAGCAGCGCCGGACAGGGGGGAATCACAGATACGCAGTATTTT.

J is TRBJ2-1 and V is TRBV7-2, with 7 bases that match TRBD2. The length of the CDR3 is 15 residues. CDR1 is SGHTA, CDR2 FQGNSA, per germline. V shed 5 bases, J shed 6 bases, and the junction held 10 bases outside the gene matches. CDR3 DNA sequence: TGTGCCAGCAGCGGCACCTCCGGACTAGTCAATGAGCAGTTCTTC. Protein sequence: CASSGTSGLVNEQFF.

The chain is built from TRBV19 and TRBJ1-6, with D hard to call. Germline assignment: CDR1 LNHDA and CDR2 SQIVND (reference sequence). The CDR3 totals 17 residues. Trimming removed 7 bases at V and 0 bases at J, with 16 bases between. The CDR3 nucleotides are TGTGCCAGTACCGTGGCGGTGGCGAGCTCCTATAATTCACCCCTCCACTTT. This sequence encodes CASTVAVASSYNSPLHF.

This chain uses TRBV13 with TRBJ1-4; a possible D gene is TRBD1 (6 bases). Germline values: CDR1 PRHDT, CDR2 FYEKMQ (reference sequence). This CDR3 region has 15 residues. V was shortened by 0 bases and J by 7 bases, with 12 bases between the two germline ends. The CDR3: CASSLGFGRGEKLFF. CDR3 sequence (DNA): TGTGCCAGCAGCTTAGGCTTCGGCAGGGGTGAAAAACTGTTTTTT. The full variable domain, its missing parts supplied by reference TRBV13 and TRBJ1-4, is AAGVIQSPRHLIKEKRETATLKCYPIPRHDTVYWYQQGPGQDPQFLISFYEKMQSDKGSIPDRFSAQQFSDYHSELNMSSLELGDSALYFCASSLGFGRGEKLFFGSGTQLSVL.

The chain uses TRBV5-1 and TRBJ1-5, with 9 bases matching TRBD1. The CDR3 consists of 14 residues. Germline CDR1 SGHRS, CDR2 YFSETQ. V lost 4 bases to trimming and J lost 6 bases; unmatched junction nucleotides: 5. CDR3 DNA sequence: TGCGCCAGCAGCCCGGACAGGGGAGGTCAGCCCCAGCATTTT. Amino acid sequence: CASSPDRGGQPQHF. Together with reference TRBV5-1 and TRBJ1-5, the CDR3 gives the full variable domain: KAGVTQTPRYLIKTRGQQVTLSCSPISGHRSVSWYQQTPGQGLQFLFEYFSETQRNKGNFPGRFSGRQFSNSRSEMNVSTLELGDSALYLCASSPDRGGQPQHFGDGTRLSIL.

The gene calls are TRBV9 and TRBJ2-3, with a tentative D call TRBD1 (6 bases). Trimming pared 3 bases from V and 4 bases from J, leaving 15 bases between. From germline, CDR1 is SGDLS and CDR2 YYNGEE. This CDR3 contains 15 residues. CDR3 coding DNA: TGTGCCAGCAGCGGTCCAAGGGGGTCCCCAGATACGCAGTATTTT. This encodes CASSGPRGSPDTQYF.

This clone has more than one count but fewer than ten. The chain joins TRBV5-4 to TRBJ2-1; TRBD1 is a possible D gene (5 bases). V lost 4 bases, J lost 3 bases, and 11 bases lay in between. Germline V gives CDR1 SGHNT, CDR2 YYREEE (reference sequence). The CDR3 contains 14 residues. The CDR3 DNA follows: TGTGCCAGCAGCCCGTCGGACAACTACAATGAGCAGTTCTTC. This sequence encodes CASSPSDNYNEQFF.

This chain joins TRBV6-1 and TRBJ1-5; tentatively, D is TRBD1 (5 bases). The CDR3 extends over 13 amino acids. Germline V gene sequence: CDR1 MNHNS, CDR2 SASEGT. V was shortened by 6 bases and J by 4 bases, with 10 bases between the two germline ends. The CDR3 nucleotides read TGTGCCAGCAGGGCGGCAGGGAATCAGCCCCAGCATTTT. It specifies CASRAAGNQPQHF.

The rearrangement joins TRBV5-1 to TRBJ2-7; 10 nucleotides agree with TRBD2. Germline trimming cut 7 bases from V and 2 bases from J; bases unmatched to any gene: 6. The CDR3 runs to 14 residues. Germline assignment: CDR1 SGHRS and CDR2 YFSETQ. The CDR3: CASAPSGGTYEQYF. CDR3 DNA: TGCGCCAGCGCCCCTAGCGGGGGAACCTACGAGCAGTACTTC. Combining the CDR3 with reference TRBV5-1 and TRBJ2-7 gives the whole variable domain KAGVTQTPRYLIKTRGQQVTLSCSPISGHRSVSWYQQTPGQGLQFLFEYFSETQRNKGNFPGRFSGRQFSNSRSEMNVSTLELGDSALYLCASAPSGGTYEQYFGPGTRLTVT.

The sample holds a few counts of this clone. This chain uses TRBV19 with TRBJ1-2; D gene uncertain. The CDR3 runs 13 residues. The germline CDR1 and CDR2 sequences are LNHDA and SQIVND (reference sequence). Trimming removed 2 bases at V and 4 bases at J, with 8 bases between. CDR3 amino acids: CASSITVGYGYTF. The DNA for the CDR3 is TGTGCCAGTAGTATAACAGTTGGCTATGGCTACACCTTC.

The sample holds one count of this clone. This chain uses TRBV5-1 with TRBJ1-4; TRBD1 matches at 8 bases. Germline CDR1 SGHRS, CDR2 YFSETQ. V was pared by 5 bases and J by 4 bases, with 10 bases of the junction left unmatched. The CDR3 extends over 16 amino acids. The CDR3 sequence: CASRTQTGAVNEKLFF. DNA for the CDR3: TGCGCCAGCAGGACACAGACAGGGGCGGTTAATGAAAAACTGTTTTTT.

Points on this clone: One end of the junction varies from germline; a read error may be responsible. The rearrangement joins TRBV6-1 to TRBJ2-7; TRBD2 agrees at 10 bases. The CDR3 loop spans 18 amino acids. Germline values: CDR1 MNHNS, CDR2 SASEGT. The CDR3 protein is CASSEGPSGGLSSYGQYF. CDR3 sequence (DNA): TGTGCCAGCAGTGAAGGGCCTAGCGGGGGCCTGAGCTCCTACGGGCAGTACTTC.

The rearrangement links TRBV11-1 to TRBJ2-7; TRBD1 matches 7 bases. CDR1 is SGHAT and CDR2 is FQDESV in the germline V gene (reference sequence). The junction had 11 bases not matched to a gene; V was cut back by 1 base and J by 5 bases. The CDR3 sequence is 16 residues long. CDR3 coding DNA: TGTGCCAGCAGCTTAGAGGGGGACAGTACGGTGGACGAGCAGTACTTC. Its protein is CASSLEGDSTVDEQYF. Full variable domain (rest looked up from reference TRBV11-1 and TRBJ2-7): EAEVAQSPRYKITEKSQAVAFWCDPISGHATLYWYRQILGQGPELLVQFQDESVVDDSQLPKDRFSAERLKGVDSTLKIQPAELGDSAMYLCASSLEGDSTVDEQYFGPGTRLTVT.

The V and J genes are TRBV7-2 and TRBJ2-7, with 7 bases aligning to TRBD1. Trimming removed 5 bases from V and 2 bases from J; junction bases left unmatched: 6. From germline, CDR1 is SGHTA and CDR2 FQGNSA. The length of the CDR3 is 14 residues. CDR3 sequence: CASSRGQATYEQYF. CDR3 bases: TGTGCCAGCAGCCGCGGACAGGCTACCTACGAGCAGTACTTC. Filled out from reference TRBV7-2 and TRBJ2-7, the complete variable domain reads GAGVSQSPSNKVTEKGKDVELRCDPISGHTALYWYRQSLGQGLEFLIYFQGNSAPDKSGLPSDRFSAERTGGSVSTLTIQRTQQEDSAVYLCASSRGQATYEQYFGPGTRLTVT.

The chain joins TRBV7-9 to TRBJ2-1, with D perhaps matching TRBD2 (6 bases). Germline-derived CDR1 and CDR2 are SEHNR and FQNEAQ (reference sequence). V lost 3 bases, J lost 2 bases, and 11 bases lay in between. The CDR3 runs to 15 residues. The CDR3 loop reads CASSFRGEAYNEQFF. The CDR3 coding sequence is TGTGCCAGCAGCTTTCGCGGGGAAGCCTACAATGAGCAGTTCTTC.